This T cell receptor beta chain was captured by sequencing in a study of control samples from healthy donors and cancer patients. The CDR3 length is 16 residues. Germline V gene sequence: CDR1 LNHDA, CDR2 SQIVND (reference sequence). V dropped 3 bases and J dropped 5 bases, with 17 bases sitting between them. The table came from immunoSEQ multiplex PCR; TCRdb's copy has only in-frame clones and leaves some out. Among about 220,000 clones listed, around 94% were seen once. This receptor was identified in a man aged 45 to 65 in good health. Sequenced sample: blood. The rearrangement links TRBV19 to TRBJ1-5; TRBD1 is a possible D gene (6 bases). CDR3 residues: CASSIRTVRGHQPQHF. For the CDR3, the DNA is TGTGCCAGTAGTATTCGGACAGTCAGGGGCCATCAGCCCCAGCATTTT.